This TCR beta chain is from a study of T-cell reconstitution after alpha-beta-depleted transplantation in children. CDR1 is SGDLS and CDR2 is YYNGEE in the germline V gene. V dropped 4 bases and J dropped 6 bases, with 20 bases sitting between them. There are 15 residues in the CDR3. During its preparation, the TCRbeta library received unique molecular identifiers. Using its own MiXCR run on the PCR reads, TCRdb lists one record per CDR3 protein. The data hold tens of thousands of distinct CDR3 sequences, with 44% observed a single time. General study points: Newly made T cells mostly supplied T-cell counts and diversity one year after transplant. The origin of high day-60 TCRbeta diversity in some patients lay in surviving recipient T cells and thymic progenitors.

Worth noting for this clonotype: Its antigen is currently unknown.

The clonotype was recovered from a male patient aged 5 to 17 who had a stem cell transplant for acute lymphoblastic leukemia, so the T cells may come from the graft donor. V and J are TRBV9 and TRBJ2-7; unclear D gene. The material was PBMCs, mostly from graft donor cells, obtained 360 days after TCRalphabeta/CD19-depleted stem cell transplant. CDR3 DNA: TGTGCCAGCAGCACAACCCAGACCCTTTGGGGCGAGCAGTACTTC. It encodes CASSTTQTLWGEQYF.